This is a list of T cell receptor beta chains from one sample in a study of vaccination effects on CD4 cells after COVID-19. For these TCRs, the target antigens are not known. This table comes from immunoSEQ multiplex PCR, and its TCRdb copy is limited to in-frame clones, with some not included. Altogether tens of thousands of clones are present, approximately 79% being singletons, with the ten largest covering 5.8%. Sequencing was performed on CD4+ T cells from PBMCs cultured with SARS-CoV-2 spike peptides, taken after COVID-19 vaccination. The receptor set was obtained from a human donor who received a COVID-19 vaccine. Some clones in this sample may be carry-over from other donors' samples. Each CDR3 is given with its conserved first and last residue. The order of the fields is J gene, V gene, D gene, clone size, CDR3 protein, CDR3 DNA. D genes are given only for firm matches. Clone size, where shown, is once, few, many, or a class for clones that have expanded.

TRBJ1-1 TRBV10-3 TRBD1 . CAISAQGDTEAFF TGTGCCATCAGTGCACAGGGGGACACTGAAGCTTTCTTT
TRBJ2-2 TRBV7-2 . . CASSLALGDGELFF TGTGCCAGCAGCTTAGCGCTGGGGGACGGGGAGCTGTTTTTT
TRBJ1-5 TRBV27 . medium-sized CASSLSPSSLSNQPQHF TGTGCCAGCAGTTTATCCCCCAGTTCCCTTAGCAATCAGCCCCAGCATTTT
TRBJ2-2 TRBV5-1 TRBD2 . CASSIAGGDTGELFF TGCGCCAGCAGCATAGCGGGGGGTGACACCGGGGAGCTGTTTTTT
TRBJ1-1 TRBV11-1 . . CASSLAQGATEAFF TGTGCCAGCAGCTTAGCGCAGGGAGCCACTGAAGCTTTCTTT
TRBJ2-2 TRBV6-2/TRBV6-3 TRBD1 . CASSVWGQGVRTGELFF TGTGCCAGCAGTGTGTGGGGACAGGGTGTAAGAACCGGGGAGCTGTTTTTT
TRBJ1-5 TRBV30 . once CAWSPTGYQPQHF TGTGCCTGGAGTCCTACAGGTTATCAGCCCCAGCATTTT
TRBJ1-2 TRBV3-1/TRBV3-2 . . CASSQETGHGYGYTF TGTGCCAGCAGCCAAGAGACAGGCCATGGCTATGGCTACACCTTC
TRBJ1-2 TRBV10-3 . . CAISDPTGTNYGYTF TGTGCCATCAGTGACCCGACAGGAACCAACTATGGCTACACCTTC
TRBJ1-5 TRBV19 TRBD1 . CASSVLFLGGTAQHF TGTGCCAGTAGTGTGTTGTTCCTAGGGGGCACGGCCCAGCATTTT
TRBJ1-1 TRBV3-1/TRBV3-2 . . CASSPSDGQGLLKAFF TGTGCCAGCAGCCCATCGGACGGGCAGGGCCTATTGAAAGCTTTCTTT
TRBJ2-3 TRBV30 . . CAFRDKYTQYF TGTGCCTTCCGGGACAAGTATACGCAGTATTTT
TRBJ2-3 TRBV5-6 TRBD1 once CASIEDRGMTDTQYF TGTGCCAGCATCGAAGACAGGGGAATGACAGATACGCAGTATTTT
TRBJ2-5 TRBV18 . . CASSPAGQPQETQYF TGTGCCAGCTCACCCGCGGGACAGCCGCAAGAGACCCAGTACTTC
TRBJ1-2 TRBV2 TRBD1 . CASLLQGAYGYTF TGTGCCAGCCTACTTCAGGGGGCCTATGGCTACACCTTC
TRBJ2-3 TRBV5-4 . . CASSFGGPAGTDTQYF TGTGCCAGCAGCTTCGGGGGCCCCGCTGGCACAGATACGCAGTATTTT
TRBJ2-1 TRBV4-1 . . CASSQDYTRSLYNEQFF TGCGCCAGCAGCCAAGATTATACACGATCGTTGTACAATGAGCAGTTCTTC
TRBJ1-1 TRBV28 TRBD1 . CASSPTRTGSPEAFF TGTGCCAGCAGTCCAACTCGGACAGGGAGCCCTGAAGCTTTCTTT